Below are 20 T cell receptor beta chains sequenced from a single sample in a study of shared clonotypes between healthy human individuals. The protocol was immunoSEQ multiplex PCR, while the TCRdb copy is restricted to in-frame clones and leaves out a portion. This sample yields approximately 600,000 clones, of which 95% are seen a single time; around 0.11% belongs to the top ten. Naive CD8 cells, CD45RO-negative and positively selected for CCR7, excluded terminally differentiated effector memory CD45RA+ cells. The sequenced sample consisted of naive CD8+ T cells sorted from blood. All receptors come from a woman aged 25 to 39 in good health.

This sequence joins TRBV6-5 and TRBJ2-7; 11 bases line up with TRBD2. CDR3 length: 14 residues. The ends lost 4 bases at V and 3 bases at J; junction bases unmatched: 2. CDR1 and CDR2 from the germline V gene are MNHEY and SVGAGI. The CDR3 sequence: CASSLGLADYEQYF. In nucleotides, the CDR3 is TGTGCCAGCAGTTTGGGACTAGCGGACTACGAGCAGTACTTC.

This clone was counted once. This chain connects TRBV5-5 to TRBJ2-2; no clear D gene. V gave up 4 bases and J gave up 0 bases, with 7 bases separating them. This CDR3 spans 14 amino acids. Germline loops: CDR1 SGHKS, CDR2 YYEKEE (reference sequence). In DNA, the CDR3 is TGTGCCAGCAGCCCCTGGTCGAACACCGGGGAGCTGTTTTTT. As protein: CASSPWSNTGELFF.

The chain combines TRBV6-6 with TRBJ1-4; unclear D gene. CDR3 length: 15 residues. CDR1 and CDR2 (germline): MNHNY, SVGAGI (reference sequence). Trimming took off 2 bases at V and 8 bases at J, with 15 bases between the two ends. CDR3 nucleotide sequence: TGTGCCAGCAGTTACGAGGCCGAATCGGGAGAAAAACTGTTTTTT. Its protein product is CASSYEAESGEKLFF.

J is TRBJ2-7 and V is TRBV27, with D unresolved. The ends were cut back, 4 bases at V and 4 bases at J, with 14 bases in the middle. The germline CDR1 and CDR2 sequences are MNHEY and SMNVEV (reference sequence). The CDR3 loop spans 14 amino acids. DNA for the CDR3: TGTGCCAGCAGTTCACTAAGCGCGGATTACGAGCAGTACTTC. It is translated as CASSSLSADYEQYF.

V gene TRBV4-1 combines with J gene TRBJ2-3; D is ambiguous. Germline CDR1 reads MGHRA; CDR2 reads YSYEKL. Trimming removed 2 bases at V and 2 bases at J, with 8 bases between. This CDR3 contains 14 residues. The CDR3 nucleotides are TGCGCCAGCAGCCAATCTACCATCACAGATACGCAGTATTTT. Translated, it gives CASSQSTITDTQYF.

The chain carries TRBV4-1 and TRBJ2-7; D is possibly TRBD2 (5 bases). Germline CDR1 MGHRA, CDR2 YSYEKL. The CDR3 extends over 13 amino acids. Trimming stripped 0 bases from V and 9 bases from J, with 12 bases between. The CDR3 nucleotides are TGCGCCAGCAGCCAAGACTACCGGGAAGGGCAGTACTTC. Translation: CASSQDYREGQYF.

This clone was detected only a few times. The chain combines TRBV5-6 with TRBJ1-1; D not resolved. Trimming removed 0 bases from V and 8 bases from J, with 5 bases in between. CDR1 and CDR2 from the germline V gene are SGHDT and YYEEEE. The CDR3 extends over 11 amino acids. The CDR3 DNA reads TGTGCCAGCAGCTTGGCTCAAGAAGCTTTCTTT. Protein sequence: CASSLAQEAFF.

This clone appeared a single time. This chain connects TRBV27 to TRBJ1-2; perhaps TRBD1 as D (6 bases). This CDR3 is 15 amino acids long. Trimming shortened V by 2 bases and J by 0 bases, and 10 bases separated the two germline ends. Germline-derived CDR1 and CDR2 are MNHEY and SMNVEV (reference sequence). The CDR3 sequence is CASSLVRGSNYGYTF. Written as DNA, the CDR3 is TGTGCCAGCAGTTTAGTCAGGGGTTCTAACTATGGCTACACCTTC.

This clone showed up just a few times. This chain links TRBV30 with TRBJ1-1; D remains ambiguous. V was clipped by 2 bases and J by 6 bases, with 7 bases between them. The CDR3 length is 11 residues. Germline CDR1 reads GTSNPN; CDR2 reads SVGIG (reference sequence). The CDR3 is CAWSRDAEAFF. In DNA, the CDR3 is TGTGCCTGGAGTCGGGATGCTGAAGCTTTCTTT.

The chain is built from TRBV27 and TRBJ2-3, with D uncertain. Germline V gene lookup returns CDR1 MNHEY and CDR2 SMNVEV (reference sequence). V was clipped by 7 bases and J by 11 bases, with 13 bases between them. The CDR3 runs to 11 residues. This CDR3 is CASMFLELQYF. As DNA, the CDR3 is TGTGCCAGCATGTTTCTTGAGCTGCAGTATTTT.

This rearrangement joins TRBV4-1 to TRBJ1-4; D gene uncertain. The V end was cut by 4 bases, the J end by 0 bases, with 6 bases between. CDR1 is MGHRA, CDR2 YSYEKL, per germline. The CDR3 runs to 14 residues. The CDR3 DNA follows: TGCGCCAGCAGCCTTGTTGCAACTAATGAAAAACTGTTTTTT. Translated: CASSLVATNEKLFF.

CDR3 DNA sequence: TGTGCCAGCAGCCCCACCGTGTCGGTCGCAGATACGCAGTATTTT. Translating it yields CASSPTVSVADTQYF. This chain connects TRBV7-9 to TRBJ2-3; D gene ambiguous. V dropped 5 bases and J dropped 4 bases, with 16 bases sitting between them. Germline V gene data show CDR1 as SEHNR and CDR2 as FQNEAQ (reference sequence). This CDR3 contains 15 residues.

Comment on this clone: The sample holds other DNA sequences that translate to the same CDR3. The CDR3, as DNA: TGTGCCAGCAGCTTAGGGTCAGATACGCAGTATTTT. As protein: CASSLGSDTQYF. The V and J genes are TRBV11-2 and TRBJ2-3, with no clear D. Germline lookup yields CDR1 SGHAT and CDR2 FQNNGV. Trimming took off 1 base at V and 4 bases at J, with 3 bases between the two ends. CDR3 length: 12 amino acids.

This chain connects TRBV14 to TRBJ2-7, with D possibly matching TRBD2 (6 bases). Germline loops: CDR1 SGHDN, CDR2 FVKESK. V was shortened by 0 bases and J by 6 bases, with 18 bases between the two germline ends. The CDR3 is 16 amino acids. The CDR3 is CASSQDWPSAPFEQYF. The CDR3 nucleotides read TGTGCCAGCAGCCAAGATTGGCCTAGCGCGCCCTTCGAGCAGTACTTC. Combining the CDR3 with reference TRBV14 and TRBJ2-7 gives the whole variable domain EAGVTQFPSHSVIEKGQTVTLRCDPISGHDNLYWYRRVMGKEIKFLLHFVKESKQDESGMPNNRFLAERTGGTYSTLKVQPAELEDSGVYFCASSQDWPSAPFEQYFGPGTRLTVT.

J is TRBJ1-5 and V is TRBV30, with no clear D. The CDR3 is 13 residues long. The ends were cut back, 3 bases at V and 0 bases at J, with 6 bases in the middle. In germline, CDR1 is GTSNPN, CDR2 SVGIG (reference sequence). The CDR3 protein is CAWSLDSNQPQHF. The CDR3 region has the DNA TGTGCCTGGAGCCTGGATAGCAATCAGCCCCAGCATTTT.

J is TRBJ2-7 and V is TRBV5-4, with 7 bases fitting TRBD2. V was clipped by 2 bases and J by 0 bases; unmatched bases: 8. The CDR3 is 16 residues long. Germline assignment: CDR1 SGHNT and CDR2 YYREEE (reference sequence). For the CDR3, the DNA is TGTGCCAGCAGCTTTTTCTCTAGCGGCAACTCCTACGAGCAGTACTTC. The encoded protein is CASSFFSSGNSYEQYF. The variable domain in full, with the rest retrieved from reference TRBV5-4 and TRBJ2-7, is ETGVTQSPTHLIKTRGQQVTLRCSSQSGHNTVSWYQQALGQGPQFIFQYYREEENGRGNFPPRFSGLQFPNYSSELNVNALELDDSALYLCASSFFSSGNSYEQYFGPGTRLTVT.

This chain uses TRBV2 with TRBJ1-5; tentative D call: TRBD1 (5 bases). Trimming took 6 bases from V and 0 from J, leaving 12 bases between them. Germline V gives CDR1 SNHLY, CDR2 FYNNEI. The CDR3 extends over 15 amino acids. The CDR3 here is CASRGQVFSNQPQHF. The CDR3 bases are TGTGCCAGCAGGGGGCAAGTGTTTAGCAATCAGCCCCAGCATTTT.

This chain links TRBV5-6 with TRBJ2-5, with a possible D match to TRBD1 (6 bases). CDR1 SGHDT and CDR2 YYEEEE come from the germline V gene. V was shortened by 4 bases and J by 10 bases, with 20 bases between the two germline ends. This CDR3 has 14 amino acids. The CDR3 loop is CASSPDGIPRGQYF. In DNA, the CDR3 is TGTGCCAGCAGCCCTGACGGGATCCCCAGGGGCCAGTACTTC.

The rearrangement joins TRBV27 to TRBJ2-1; D is unresolved. The CDR3 runs 15 residues. The germline V and J ends were trimmed by 4 bases and 0 bases, with 10 bases remaining between them. The germline gives CDR1 MNHEY, CDR2 SMNVEV (reference sequence). The CDR3 nucleotides read TGTGCCAGCAGTTCGTCAGGCCCCTCCTACAATGAGCAGTTCTTC. Translated: CASSSSGPSYNEQFF.

The chain combines TRBV27 with TRBJ2-7; D gene uncertain. This CDR3 contains 15 residues. Germline CDR1 and CDR2: MNHEY and SMNVEV (reference sequence). V was shortened by 5 bases and J by 0 bases, with 14 bases between the two germline ends. CDR3 in DNA: TGTGCCAGCAGTCCACGGAGCGCGAGCTCCTACGAGCAGTACTTC. It codes for CASSPRSASSYEQYF.